A selection of T cell receptor beta chains follows, all from one sample in a study of human T cells and chemical hapten exposure. Each CDR3 protein is one row after TCRdb ran MiXCR on the RACE reads. The data hold approximately 320,000 distinct CDR3 sequences, with around 5% observed a single time. The material sequenced was whole blood, taken in connection with sensitization to the hapten diphenylcyclopropenone (DPC). The receptors here all came from a woman aged 18-29 years with alopecia areata. Some clones in this sample may be carry-over from other donors' samples. Each CDR3 is given with its conserved first and last residue. D genes are given only for firm matches. Clone size is shown for a subset of rows, as once, few, many or a class of expanded clone.

cdr3_aa	cdr3_nt	clone_size	j_call	v_call	d_call
CASSLGRGEGISYEQYF	TGTGCCAGCAGCTTAGGGAGAGGGGAAGGTATATCCTACGAGCAGTACTTC	NA	TRBJ2-7	TRBV7-8	NA
CASSLQGNNEQFF	TGTGCCAGCAGCTTACAGGGAAACAATGAGCAGTTCTTC	NA	TRBJ2-1	TRBV7-3	NA
CASSQDVGRRNEKLFF	TGCGCCAGCAGCCAAGATGTCGGCAGGAGAAATGAAAAACTGTTTTTT	NA	TRBJ1-4	TRBV4-3	NA
CASGLDIRAANQPQHF	TGTGCTAGTGGTTTGGATATCAGGGCAGCTAATCAGCCCCAGCATTTT	few	TRBJ1-5	TRBV12-5	NA
CASSLYRQSREKLFF	TGTGCCAGCAGCTTATATCGACAGTCCCGTGAAAAACTGTTTTTT	NA	TRBJ1-4	TRBV7-2	NA
CATGAYEQYF	TGTGCCACCGGGGCCTACGAGCAGTACTTC	many	TRBJ2-7	TRBV28	NA
CSVITGLTSNNEQYF	TGCAGCGTTATAACCGGATTGACTAGCAATAACGAGCAGTACTTC	many	TRBJ2-7	TRBV29-1	TRBD2
CASALTGPGEQYF	TGTGCCAGCGCTCTCACCGGGCCTGGCGAGCAGTACTTC	many	TRBJ2-7	TRBV3-1	NA
CSAIDRTGYTF	TGCAGTGCTATAGACCGGACTGGCTACACCTTC	NA	TRBJ1-2	TRBV20-1	NA
CSVAGRRDTEAFF	TGCAGCGTTGCTGGGAGGCGGGACACTGAAGCTTTCTTT	many	TRBJ1-1	TRBV29-1	NA
CASMGTGLDEQYF	TGTGCCAGCATGGGGACAGGGTTGGACGAGCAGTACTTC	NA	TRBJ2-7	TRBV6-6	TRBD1
CAIRPSMNTEAFF	TGTGCCATCAGGCCCTCCATGAACACTGAAGCTTTCTTT	few	TRBJ1-1	TRBV10-3	NA
CASSVDSDNTGELFF	TGTGCCAGCAGCGTAGACTCCGATAACACCGGGGAGCTGTTTTTT	few	TRBJ2-2	TRBV9	NA
CASSIQGETNTEAFF	TGTGCCAGCAGTATACAGGGGGAGACGAACACTGAAGCTTTCTTT	many	TRBJ1-1	TRBV6-2/TRBV6-3	TRBD1
CASRPRIGPEAAFF	TGTGCCAGCAGGCCCCGGATCGGTCCCGAGGCGGCTTTCTTT	many	TRBJ1-1	TRBV25-1	NA
CASSPRQVNTEAFF	TGTGCCAGCTCACCCCGACAGGTGAACACTGAAGCTTTCTTT	NA	TRBJ1-1	TRBV18	NA
CASSLPDPGELFF	TGTGCCAGCAGCTTACCCGATCCCGGGGAGCTGTTTTTT	few	TRBJ2-2	TRBV11-2	NA